These 26 T cell receptor beta chains were all obtained from the same sample, sequenced in a study of early T cells in non-severe SARS-CoV-2 infection. In TCRdb, the 5' RACE reads were re-called with MiXCR into one record per CDR3 protein. This table holds tens of thousands of distinct CDR3 sequences, around a tenth found once. Sequencing was carried out using whole blood. These receptors were collected from an adult who was a healthcare worker with PCR-confirmed SARS-CoV-2 infection or an uninfected control (not recorded which).

This clonotype showed up many times. This sequence joins TRBV20-1 and TRBJ2-3, with 14 bases that match TRBD2. Germline trimming cut 1 base from V and 0 bases from J; bases unmatched to any gene: 12. CDR1 is DFQATT and CDR2 is SNEGSKA in the germline V gene (reference sequence). The CDR3 is 20 residues long. CDR3 sequence: CSARGDQGLAGASSTDTQYF. The CDR3 DNA reads TGCAGTGCTAGAGGGGACCAGGGACTAGCGGGAGCATCTAGCACAGATACGCAGTATTTT.

The chain combines TRBV5-1 with TRBJ1-1; D gene unclear. CDR3 size: 13 residues. V was cut by 2 bases and J by 6 bases, with 11 bases left in between. CDR1 is SGHRS, CDR2 YFSETQ, per germline. CDR3: CASSFGGRAEAFF. The CDR3 DNA reads TGCGCCAGCAGCTTTGGAGGACGCGCTGAAGCTTTCTTT.

The V and J genes are TRBV5-5 and TRBJ2-7; 7 nucleotides align to TRBD2. The V segment lost 4 bases and the J segment 2 bases; nucleotides outside the gene matches: 9. Germline-derived CDR1 and CDR2 are SGHKS and YYEKEE (reference sequence). The CDR3 is made up of 15 amino acids. The CDR3 sequence is CASSPNGLGTYEQYF. In DNA form, the CDR3 reads TGTGCCAGCAGCCCCAACGGACTAGGAACCTACGAGCAGTACTTC.

This clonotype was found a few times. The chain is built from TRBV9 and TRBJ2-7; possibly TRBD2 for D (5 bases). From germline, CDR1 is SGDLS and CDR2 YYNGEE. V dropped 4 bases and J dropped 5 bases, with 10 bases sitting between them. This CDR3 has 12 residues. The CDR3 region is CASSMGSDEQYF. In DNA form, the CDR3 reads TGTGCCAGCAGCATGGGGAGCGACGAGCAGTACTTC.

The V call is TRBV29-1, the J call TRBJ2-7, with D tentatively TRBD1 (7 bases). This CDR3 comprises 12 residues. Germline V gene data show CDR1 as SQVTM and CDR2 as ANQGSEA. Deletions cut 3 bases from V and 7 bases from J, with 13 bases between. CDR3: CSVENRGGEQYF. CDR3 sequence (DNA): TGCAGCGTTGAGAACAGGGGAGGAGAGCAGTACTTC.

This clonotype was seen at least ten times. The chain joins TRBV6-2 or TRBV6-3 to TRBJ2-1, with no clear D. The germline V gene encodes CDR1 MNHEY and CDR2 SVGEGT. V lost 0 bases to trimming and J lost 8 bases, with 5 bases between them. CDR3 length: 12 amino acids. The CDR3 region is CASSYSHDEQFF. In DNA form, the CDR3 reads TGTGCCAGCAGTTACTCACACGATGAGCAGTTCTTC.

This clonotype was detected only a few times. The J gene is TRBJ2-5, the V gene TRBV10-2, with 16 bases that match TRBD2. V was pared by 6 bases and J by 4 bases, with 8 bases of the junction left unmatched. From germline, CDR1 is WSHSY and CDR2 SAAADI. CDR3 length equals 17 residues. CDR3 loop: CASRGLAGGHAGETQYF. The DNA for the CDR3 is TGCGCCAGCAGGGGACTAGCGGGGGGGCATGCAGGAGAGACCCAGTACTTC.

This clonotype has a handful of counts. This rearrangement joins TRBV6-2 or TRBV6-3 to TRBJ1-2; D is undetermined. Between the trimmed V and J ends, which lost 0 bases and 7 bases, there was a span of 15 bases. Germline-derived CDR1 and CDR2 are MNHEY and SVGEGT. CDR3 length: 15 residues. CDR3: CASSYSYGMGIGYTF. DNA for the CDR3: TGTGCCAGCAGTTACTCGTACGGTATGGGAATTGGCTACACCTTC.

This clonotype was detected ten times or more. The CDR3 protein is CASSQVLAGTQETQYF. The CDR3 DNA reads as TGTGCCAGCAGCCAGGTACTAGCGGGGACCCAAGAGACCCAGTACTTC. The rearrangement uses TRBV4-2 and TRBJ2-5; TRBD2 matches 10 bases. The junction had 5 bases not matched to a gene; V was cut back by 3 bases and J by 1 base. Germline V gene sequence: CDR1 LGHNA, CDR2 YNFKEQ. CDR3 size: 16 residues.

V usage is TRBV7-9 and J usage is TRBJ2-2; 8 positions match TRBD1. Per germline, CDR1 SEHNR and CDR2 FQNEAQ (reference sequence). The length of the CDR3 is 18 residues. V was pared by 1 base and J by 3 bases, with 10 bases of the junction left unmatched. The CDR3 is CASSLEGTGFRDTGELFF. CDR3 nucleotides: TGTGCCAGCAGCTTAGAGGGGACAGGATTCCGGGACACCGGGGAGCTGTTTTTT.

V usage is TRBV20-1 and J usage is TRBJ1-4; D unresolved. The CDR3 is 14 amino acids. Germline V gene lookup returns CDR1 DFQATT and CDR2 SNEGSKA (reference sequence). Between the trimmed V and J ends, which lost 3 bases and 2 bases, there was a span of 10 bases. As DNA, the CDR3 is TGCAGTGCTAGTCGCGGGTCGACTAATGAAAAACTGTTTTTT. This encodes CSASRGSTNEKLFF.

In this sample, this clonotype turned up a few times. The chain uses TRBV4-1 and TRBJ1-2; perhaps TRBD1 as D (6 bases). Germline V CDR1 and CDR2: MGHRA, YSYEKL. V was pared by 8 bases and J by 6 bases, with 19 bases between. The CDR3 has 14 residues. The CDR3 sequence: CASHSTGTSHGYTF. Written as DNA, the CDR3 is TGCGCCAGCCACTCAACTGGGACAAGCCATGGCTACACCTTC.

The genes are TRBV6-5 and TRBJ2-2; 7 nucleotides align to TRBD1. This CDR3 contains 14 residues. Germline assignment: CDR1 MNHEY and CDR2 SVGAGI. V gave up 4 bases and J gave up 6 bases; unmatched junction bases: 5. The CDR3 bases are TGTGCCAGCAGTTCCGACAGGGACGCCGGGGAGCTGTTTTTT. Its translation: CASSSDRDAGELFF.

The V call is TRBV7-3, the J call TRBJ2-2; D is possibly TRBD1 (6 bases). The CDR3 is 13 residues long. Germline lookup yields CDR1 SGHTA and CDR2 FQGTGA. V was cut by 8 bases and J by 1 base, with 8 bases left in between. CDR3 sequence reads: CASGGQNTGELFF. CDR3 bases: TGTGCCAGCGGGGGACAGAACACCGGGGAGCTGTTTTTT.

The CDR3 DNA is TGTGCCAGCAGCTTAGAGTTAGGTTTGTACGAGCAGTACTTC. Its protein product is CASSLELGLYEQYF. The V call is TRBV11-2, the J call TRBJ2-7, with D uncertain. There are 14 residues in the CDR3. In germline, CDR1 is SGHAT, CDR2 FQNNGV. V dropped 0 bases and J dropped 4 bases, with 10 bases sitting between them.

Ten or more counts support this clonotype. The CDR3 protein is CASNKGQGIEKLFF. CDR3 coding DNA: TGCGCCAGCAATAAGGGACAGGGCATTGAAAAACTGTTTTTT. The V call is TRBV10-2, the J call TRBJ1-4, with TRBD1 matching over 9 bases. The germline gives CDR1 WSHSY, CDR2 SAAADI. This CDR3 spans 14 amino acids. The junction had 7 bases not matched to a gene; V was cut back by 7 bases and J by 7 bases.

This clonotype showed up just a few times. The chain has TRBV28 and TRBJ2-7; D is uncertain. Germline CDR1 reads MDHEN; CDR2 reads SYDVKM. Between the trimmed V and J ends, which lost 5 bases and 1 base, there was a span of 12 bases. This CDR3 has 14 residues. The CDR3 nucleotides are TGTGCCAGCAGTCATAAGACGGATTCCTACGAGCAGTACTTC. Amino acid sequence: CASSHKTDSYEQYF.

This clonotype was observed many times. The chain combines TRBV19 with TRBJ2-2, with 8 bases matching TRBD2. Germline V gives CDR1 LNHDA, CDR2 SQIVND (reference sequence). The CDR3 spans 15 residues. V gave up 4 bases and J gave up 2 bases; unmatched junction bases: 3. The DNA for the CDR3 is TGTGCCAGTAGTAGATTAGCGGGAAACACCGGGGAGCTGTTTTTT. Its protein is CASSRLAGNTGELFF.

V gene TRBV7-9 combines with J gene TRBJ2-7; D unresolved. CDR1 is SEHNR and CDR2 is FQNEAQ in the germline V gene (reference sequence). The CDR3 is 15 residues long. V lost 2 bases, J lost 0 bases, and 11 bases lay in between. The CDR3 sequence is CASSLRDFGSYEQYF. The CDR3 DNA is TGTGCCAGCAGCTTAAGGGATTTCGGCTCCTACGAGCAGTACTTC.

This clonotype was seen a few times. The V and J genes are TRBV7-9 and TRBJ2-7, with TRBD1 identical over 7 bases. This CDR3 region has 14 residues. J lost 3 bases, V lost 6 bases, and 8 bases had no gene match. From germline, CDR1 is SEHNR and CDR2 FQNEAQ (reference sequence). The CDR3 nucleotides read TGTGCCAGCAGGTTATGGGACAGTAACTACGAGCAGTACTTC. Residues: CASRLWDSNYEQYF.

This clonotype was counted only a few times. The chain employs TRBV7-8 and TRBJ1-1, with D hard to call. Trimming pared 3 bases from V and 1 base from J, leaving 15 bases between. The CDR3 runs to 16 residues. CDR1 and CDR2 from the germline V gene are SGHVS and FQNEAQ. Here the CDR3 DNA reads TGTGCCAGCAGCTTTATGTCGGGGATGGGGAACACTGAAGCTTTCTTT. This translates into CASSFMSGMGNTEAFF.

The chain recombines TRBV5-1 with TRBJ2-1, with TRBD2 matching over 10 bases. Germline CDR1 SGHRS, CDR2 YFSETQ. The length of the CDR3 is 16 residues. V lost 3 bases and J lost 1; bases outside the gene matches: 4. For the CDR3, the DNA is TGCGCCAGCAGCTCATTAGCGGGAGGATCCTACAATGAGCAGTTCTTC. It codes for CASSSLAGGSYNEQFF.

The table lists this clonotype with a few counts. CDR3: CASSVGTDSYEQYF. In DNA form, the CDR3 reads TGTGCCAGTAGTGTAGGGACAGACTCCTACGAGCAGTACTTC. J is TRBJ2-7 and V is TRBV19; 7 bases line up with TRBD1. Germline V gene sequence: CDR1 LNHDA, CDR2 SQIVND (reference sequence). There are 14 residues in the CDR3. Trimming took 5 bases from V and 0 from J; bases not matched to a gene: 4.

About this clonotype: Germline is not matched at one junction end, which may reflect a read error. This chain uses TRBV28 with TRBJ2-7; 8 bases match TRBD1. The CDR3 runs to 11 residues. CDR1 is MDHEN and CDR2 is SYDVKM in the germline V gene. The CDR3 reads CASSSWTGSHF. The CDR3 nucleotides are TGTGCCAGCAGTTCTTGGACAGGGAGCCACTTC.

This rearrangement joins TRBV6-1 to TRBJ2-3, with a tentative D call TRBD1 (5 bases). Germline CDR1 is MNHNS and CDR2 is SASEGT. The length of the CDR3 is 15 residues. Trimming took 7 bases from V and 2 from J, leaving 16 bases between them. In nucleotides, the CDR3 is TGTGCCAGCACTTCGCCTCACAGGTCCACAGATACGCAGTATTTT. It is translated as CASTSPHRSTDTQYF.

This clonotype was counted only a few times. J is TRBJ2-1 and V is TRBV3-1; D remains ambiguous. The CDR3 runs 15 residues. Trimming cost V 0 bases and J 3 bases, with 9 bases left between them. Germline V gene sequence: CDR1 LGHDT, CDR2 YNNKEL (reference sequence). The CDR3 coding sequence is TGTGCCAGCAGCCAAGATAAGGAGAGCTACAATGAGCAGTTCTTC. Translated, it gives CASSQDKESYNEQFF.